Below are 26 T cell receptor beta chains sequenced from a single sample in a study of OX40 agonist ivuxolimab in advanced cancers. The table came from immunoSEQ multiplex PCR; TCRdb's copy has only in-frame clones and leaves some out. This table has fewer than 70,000 clones, 80% to 95% appearing once. The specimen was CD4+ or CD8+ T cells sorted from blood, collected in a trial of the OX40 agonist ivuxolimab. Receptors originate from an adult with an advanced solid tumor such as melanoma, head and neck, liver or kidney cancer.

As for this clone: The same CDR3 can be traced to other DNA sequences in this sample. V gene TRBV27 combines with J gene TRBJ2-2; D is uncertain. The germline CDR1 and CDR2 sequences are MNHEY and SMNVEV (reference sequence). V was trimmed by 3 bases and J by 5 bases, leaving 4 bases between them. This CDR3 comprises 12 residues. CDR3 amino acids: CASSFVTGELFF. The CDR3 DNA reads as TGTGCCAGCAGTTTTGTGACCGGGGAGCTGTTTTTT.

This clone was detected once. The DNA of the CDR3 is TGTGCCAGCAGTCACAGGACAGGGATAAGCTCCTACGAGCAGTACTTC. Its translation: CASSHRTGISSYEQYF. V usage is TRBV6-6 and J usage is TRBJ2-7, with 8 bases that match TRBD1. Germline V CDR1 and CDR2: MNHNY, SVGAGI (reference sequence). The V and J ends lost 5 bases and 0 bases, in that order; junction bases with no gene match: 9. This CDR3 spans 16 amino acids.

The V call is TRBV5-6, the J call TRBJ2-7; D is possibly TRBD2 (6 bases). CDR1 and CDR2 (germline): SGHDT, YYEEEE. Trimming pared 0 bases from V and 0 bases from J, leaving 7 bases between. This CDR3 contains 14 residues. Here the CDR3 reads CASSLEGLSYEQYF. Written as DNA, the CDR3 is TGTGCCAGCAGCTTGGAGGGACTCTCCTACGAGCAGTACTTC.

The rearrangement uses TRBV7-6 and TRBJ1-2, with 12 bases fitting TRBD1. V lost 5 bases, J lost 5 bases, and 12 bases stayed unmatched. Germline V gives CDR1 SGHVS, CDR2 FNYEAQ. The CDR3 extends over 17 amino acids. CDR3 sequence (DNA): TGTGCCAGCAGCCAGGGGACAGGGGGCGCGTCTGGGTATGGCTACACCTTC. Translation: CASSQGTGGASGYGYTF.

This rearrangement joins TRBV9 to TRBJ2-7; D unresolved. Trimming pared 0 bases from V and 2 bases from J, leaving 12 bases between. Germline loops: CDR1 SGDLS, CDR2 YYNGEE. The CDR3 has 15 amino acids. The CDR3 sequence is CASSVALGSPYEQYF. CDR3 sequence (DNA): TGTGCCAGCAGCGTAGCTCTGGGCAGTCCCTACGAGCAGTACTTC.

J is TRBJ2-1 and V is TRBV28, with 9 bases aligning to TRBD2. The V gene's germline CDR1 is MDHEN and CDR2 SYDVKM. This CDR3 has 16 residues. The V gene end was trimmed by 8 bases and the J gene end by 3 bases; junction bases not matched to a gene: 11. CDR3 sequence: CASQSNRLADYNEQFF. In DNA, the CDR3 is TGTGCCAGCCAAAGCAACAGACTAGCGGACTACAATGAGCAGTTCTTC.

V gene TRBV11-1 combines with J gene TRBJ2-5, with 13 bases aligning to TRBD2. V was clipped by 2 bases and J by 4 bases; unmatched bases: 10. Germline lookup yields CDR1 SGHAT and CDR2 FQDESV (reference sequence). CDR3 length: 18 amino acids. Here the CDR3 DNA reads TGTGCCAGCAGCTTAAACGTACTAGCGGGAGGGTTAGGAGAGACCCAGTACTTC. This translates into CASSLNVLAGGLGETQYF. Full variable domain (remainder filled in from reference TRBV11-1 and TRBJ2-5): EAEVAQSPRYKITEKSQAVAFWCDPISGHATLYWYRQILGQGPELLVQFQDESVVDDSQLPKDRFSAERLKGVDSTLKIQPAELGDSAMYLCASSLNVLAGGLGETQYFGPGTRLLVL.

This clone was seen just once. V and J are TRBV28 and TRBJ2-7; weak D call: TRBD2 (6 bases). The V gene lost 6 bases and the J gene lost 5 bases, with 17 bases spanning the gap. This CDR3 is built from 14 residues. The germline V gene encodes CDR1 MDHEN and CDR2 SYDVKM. The CDR3 nucleotides read TGTGCCAGCAGCCGTCTTTTGCGGGGCAACGAGCAGTACTTC. Its protein is CASSRLLRGNEQYF. The whole variable domain, filled in from reference TRBV28 and TRBJ2-7, reads DVKVTQSSRYLVKRTGEKVFLECVQDMDHENMFWYRQDPGLGLRLIYFSYDVKMKEKGDIPEGYSVSREKKERFSLILESASTNQTSMYLCASSRLLRGNEQYFGPGTRLTVT.

The rearrangement joins TRBV7-6 to TRBJ2-1; D remains ambiguous. The V gene lost 1 base and the J gene lost 5 bases, with 6 bases spanning the gap. Germline CDR1 SGHVS, CDR2 FNYEAQ. This CDR3 has 13 amino acids. CDR3 amino acids: CASSLGKHNEQFF. Here the CDR3 DNA reads TGTGCCAGCAGCTTAGGCAAACACAATGAGCAGTTCTTC.

The V call is TRBV9, the J call TRBJ2-2; 7 nucleotides match TRBD2. Trimming removed 2 bases from V and 5 bases from J; junction bases left unmatched: 6. From germline, CDR1 is SGDLS and CDR2 YYNGEE. The CDR3 totals 15 residues. The CDR3 coding sequence is TGTGCCAGCAGCGTTGGGAGTAGCGGGACCGGGGAGCTGTTTTTT. As protein: CASSVGSSGTGELFF.

The V call is TRBV10-3, the J call TRBJ2-3; possible D gene TRBD1, 6 bases. The CDR3 length is 12 residues. V was cut by 4 bases and J by 5 bases, with 7 bases left in between. Germline V gene sequence: CDR1 ENHRY, CDR2 SYGVKD. In DNA, the CDR3 is TGTGCCATCAGTGCAGGGGAAGATACGCAGTATTTT. Its translation: CAISAGEDTQYF.

The chain recombines TRBV7-8 with TRBJ2-3; D is perhaps TRBD2 (6 bases). The V end lost 5 bases, the J end lost 4 bases, and 19 bases lay between the germline ends. The V gene's germline CDR1 is SGHVS and CDR2 FQNEAQ. This CDR3 comprises 16 residues. This chain's CDR3 is CASSLYLEGGSDTQYF. The CDR3 nucleotides are TGTGCCAGCAGCCTTTATCTAGAGGGAGGTTCAGATACGCAGTATTTT.

The genes are TRBV5-1 and TRBJ2-1, with D tentatively TRBD2 (7 bases). The germline V and J ends were trimmed by 7 bases and 6 bases, with 14 bases remaining between them. Germline CDR1 and CDR2: SGHRS and YFSETQ. The CDR3 sequence is 13 residues long. CDR3 protein: CASSGGPGNEQFF. CDR3 DNA: TGCGCCAGCTCCGGGGGGCCTGGCAATGAGCAGTTCTTC. The whole variable domain, remainder taken from reference TRBV5-1 and TRBJ2-1, is KAGVTQTPRYLIKTRGQQVTLSCSPISGHRSVSWYQQTPGQGLQFLFEYFSETQRNKGNFPGRFSGRQFSNSRSEMNVSTLELGDSALYLCASSGGPGNEQFFGPGTRLTVL.

The chain couples TRBV27 to TRBJ2-7; the D is unclear. The CDR3 runs 13 residues. Germline loops: CDR1 MNHEY, CDR2 SMNVEV (reference sequence). V shed 8 bases and J shed 1 base, with 12 bases lying between them. The CDR3 DNA sequence: TGTGCCAGCTCCTTGGGAATTTCCTACGAGCAGTACTTC. It translates to CASSLGISYEQYF.

The chain couples TRBV5-1 to TRBJ2-3; D gene ambiguous. The CDR3 consists of 11 residues. Germline lookup yields CDR1 SGHRS and CDR2 YFSETQ. The V gene lost 5 bases and the J gene lost 1 base, with 2 bases spanning the gap. Here the CDR3 reads CASRGTDTQYF. The CDR3 bases are TGCGCCAGCAGGGGCACAGATACGCAGTATTTT.

This chain links TRBV6-1 with TRBJ1-2; D call uncertain. Germline lookup yields CDR1 MNHNS and CDR2 SASEGT. V was trimmed by 1 base and J by 3 bases, leaving 6 bases between them. The CDR3 spans 13 residues. CDR3 amino acids: CASSEGPHYGYTF. The CDR3 DNA reads as TGTGCCAGCAGTGAAGGGCCGCACTATGGCTACACCTTC.

The genes are TRBV9 and TRBJ2-3, with 7 bases aligning to TRBD1. V shed 3 bases and J 1 base; nucleotides not matched to a gene: 5. Germline V gene lookup returns CDR1 SGDLS and CDR2 YYNGEE. The CDR3 runs 15 residues. This CDR3 reads CASSERTGGTDTQYF. The DNA of the CDR3 is TGTGCCAGCAGCGAGCGGACAGGAGGCACAGATACGCAGTATTTT.

This rearrangement joins TRBV7-8 to TRBJ2-5, with D possibly being TRBD1 (5 bases). Germline V gene data show CDR1 as SGHVS and CDR2 as FQNEAQ. With 5 bases removed from V and 1 base from J, the gap between germline ends came to 11 bases. CDR3 length: 14 amino acids. CDR3 protein: CASSPRQSQETQYF. The CDR3 DNA is TGTGCCAGCAGCCCGCGACAGAGCCAAGAGACCCAGTACTTC.

CDR3 in DNA: TGTGCCAGCTCGGGGGAGAACACTGAAGCTTTCTTT. Translating it yields CASSGENTEAFF. This chain links TRBV9 with TRBJ1-1; D possibly corresponds to TRBD1 (5 bases). The V and J ends lost 7 bases and 1 base respectively, with 8 bases between them. Germline V gives CDR1 SGDLS, CDR2 YYNGEE. This CDR3 spans 12 amino acids.

V is TRBV18 and J is TRBJ2-7, with 11 positions matching TRBD1. The V gene end was trimmed by 5 bases and the J gene end by 7 bases; junction bases not matched to a gene: 4. CDR3 length: 13 amino acids. CDR1 is KGHSH, CDR2 LQKENI, per germline. As DNA, the CDR3 is TGTGCCAGCTCAACGGGACAGGGGGTAGAGCAGTACTTC. Protein sequence: CASSTGQGVEQYF.

V gene TRBV15 combines with J gene TRBJ2-1, with 13 bases lining up with TRBD2. Per the germline V gene, CDR1 is LNHNV and CDR2 is YYDKDF (reference sequence). The V and J ends lost 4 bases and 7 bases, in that order; junction bases with no gene match: 4. This CDR3 has 15 residues. CDR3 bases: TGTGCCACCAGCATACGGACTAGCGGGGGAAATGAGCAGTTCTTC. This codes for CATSIRTSGGNEQFF.

The rearrangement uses TRBV11-2 and TRBJ2-1; TRBD2 matches at 8 bases. Germline loops: CDR1 SGHAT, CDR2 FQNNGV. V dropped 3 bases and J dropped 0; count of bases not matched to a gene: 1. The CDR3 has 15 residues. CDR3 coding DNA: TGTGCCAGCAGCTTGAGCGGGAGCTCCTACAATGAGCAGTTCTTC. Translation: CASSLSGSSYNEQFF.

This rearrangement joins TRBV7-9 to TRBJ2-3, with D perhaps assigned TRBD1 or TRBD2 (5 bases each). From germline, CDR1 is SEHNR and CDR2 FQNEAQ (reference sequence). V lost 4 bases and J 7 bases, leaving 12 bases between the germline ends. The CDR3 is 13 amino acids. This CDR3 is CASSSSGRNTQYF. DNA for the CDR3: TGTGCCAGCAGCTCCTCGGGGCGAAATACGCAGTATTTT.

The chain is built from TRBV7-8 and TRBJ1-2; tentative D call: TRBD1 (5 bases). Germline V CDR1 and CDR2: SGHVS, FQNEAQ. The V gene lost 1 base and the J gene lost 2 bases, with 11 bases spanning the gap. This CDR3 is built from 15 residues. CDR3 bases: TGTGCCAGCAGCTTAGGGGGCGGCCCAAACTATGGCTACACCTTC. Its translation is CASSLGGGPNYGYTF.

The chain recombines TRBV28 with TRBJ1-4, with TRBD1 matching 10 bases. The germline V gene has CDR1 MDHEN and CDR2 SYDVKM. This CDR3 region has 14 residues. Germline trimming cut 4 bases from V and 8 bases from J; bases unmatched to any gene: 4. CDR3 protein: CASSSGQGYEKLFF. The CDR3 coding sequence is TGTGCCAGCAGTTCGGGACAGGGGTACGAAAAACTGTTTTTT.

This chain uses TRBV11-1 with TRBJ1-1; no definite D call. The germline V gene has CDR1 SGHAT and CDR2 FQDESV (reference sequence). The CDR3 consists of 14 residues. V was trimmed by 1 base and J by 1 base, leaving 7 bases between them. The CDR3 here is CASSLDWQNTEAFF. The CDR3 nucleotides are TGTGCCAGCAGCTTAGATTGGCAGAACACTGAAGCTTTCTTT.